This T cell receptor beta chain stems from a study of cytomegalovirus exposure and HLA in healthy donors. This PCR relied on a set of 60 Vbeta primers and 13 Jbeta primers. TCRdb's table, derived via immunoSEQ multiplex PCR, lists solely in-frame clones and lacks some. The sample includes about 200,000 clones. A word on this clone: Its specificity is not known.

Study conclusions and caveats: There were 150 to 200 TCR beta chains listed as cytomegalovirus-associated. By a later analysis, the bulk of CMV-associated TCR beta chains appeared HLA-restricted. Sequencing artifact likely explains a cluster of highly shared sequence variants.

Trimming removed 6 bases from V and 0 bases from J, with 11 bases in between. The CDR3 is 14 amino acids. Germline values: CDR1 SGHAT, CDR2 FQDESV (reference sequence). Sequenced: PBMCs. J is TRBJ2-5 and V is TRBV11-1; a possible D gene is TRBD1 (6 bases). The clonotype was recovered from a girl between 2 and 10 years old in good health and CMV-seropositive. This chain's CDR3 is CASSRRGYQETQYF. In nucleotides, the CDR3 is TGTGCCAGCAGTCGAAGGGGGTACCAAGAGACCCAGTACTTC.